A selection of T cell receptor beta chains follows, all from one sample in a study of blood T cell repertoires in COVID-19. Only in-frame clones appear in the TCRdb table, and some are missing; sequencing was by immunoSEQ multiplex PCR. The profile shows around 21,000 clones, around 90% of them singletons. The specimen was peripheral blood. The origin of the receptors is a woman of 80 years or more with active COVID-19. Both conserved end residues are part of each CDR3. D genes are given only for firm matches. Clone size is not always given. Where it is, it says once, few, many or a class for expanded clones.

d_gene,abundance,v_gene,j_gene,CDR3nt,CDR3aa
NA,NA,TRBV18,TRBJ1-2,TGTGCCAGCTCAGCCAACAGGGCAGCTAACTATGGCTACACCTTC,CASSANRAANYGYTF
NA,NA,TRBV15,TRBJ2-5,TGTGCCACCAGCAGAGGTGGTAGGCAGCCGATCGGGCAAGAGACCCAGTACTTC,CATSRGGRQPIGQETQYF
TRBD2,NA,TRBV5-1,TRBJ2-2,TGCGCCAGCAGCCTCGGGACTAAACGGAACACCGGGGAGCTGTTTTTT,CASSLGTKRNTGELFF
NA,NA,TRBV7-3,TRBJ1-6,TGTGCCAGCAGCTCCACAGGGAGTCGTTCACCCCTCCACTTT,CASSSTGSRSPLHF
TRBD1,NA,TRBV5-1,TRBJ1-2,TGCGCCAGCAGCCCGGACAGGAGAGGTGGCTACACCTTC,CASSPDRRGGYTF
NA,NA,TRBV9,TRBJ1-6,TGTGCCAGCAGCGTAGGGAGGGACGTGGGAGTTTCACCCCTCCACTTT,CASSVGRDVGVSPLHF
TRBD2,NA,TRBV9,TRBJ2-5,TGTGCCAGCAGCGCCCCCGGAGCGGGGACAGAGACCCAGTACTTC,CASSAPGAGTETQYF
TRBD1,once,TRBV6-6,TRBJ2-2,TGTGCCAGCAGTTCCACCGGGACAGGGGAAGGTGGGCTGTTTTTT,CASSSTGTGEGGLFF
TRBD2,NA,TRBV7-2,TRBJ2-1,TGTGCCAGCAGCTTATTGGGCAGCGGGGGGGCCGATGAGCAGTTCTTC,CASSLLGSGGADEQFF
NA,NA,TRBV29-1,TRBJ1-2,TGCAGCGCCGCGGAGGGGTATGGCTACACCTTC,CSAAEGYGYTF
TRBD2,NA,TRBV5-1,TRBJ2-1,TGCGCCAGCAGCCTGGGACTAGGTAGGATTGAGCAGTTCTTC,CASSLGLGRIEQFF
NA,NA,TRBV12-5,TRBJ2-5,TGTGCTAGTGGTTCGCGCCCGGACACACAAGAGACCCAGTACTTC,CASGSRPDTQETQYF
NA,NA,TRBV9,TRBJ1-3,TGTGCCAGCAGCGTAAACCAGGGTTATTCTGGAAACACCATATATTTT,CASSVNQGYSGNTIYF
TRBD2,few,TRBV10-3,TRBJ2-1,TGTGCCATCAGTTCCTCTAGCGGGGGCGCAAAGGATGAGCAGTTCTTC,CAISSSSGGAKDEQFF
TRBD1,NA,TRBV7-2,TRBJ1-6,TGTGCCAGCAGACCTCCGGGACAGGGACCCGTGTCCCTCCACTTT,CASRPPGQGPVSLHF
TRBD2,once,TRBV2,TRBJ2-7,TGTGCCAGCAAGGTAGCGGGGGGGCCCTACGAGCAGTACTTC,CASKVAGGPYEQYF